The rows below give T cell receptor beta chains drawn from one sample of a study of CD8 T cells in ankylosing spondylitis. TCRdb re-analysed the 5' RACE reads in MiXCR, keeping a single row per CDR3 protein. The data hold some 30,000 distinct CDR3 sequences, with approximately 28% observed a single time. The sample comprised synovial fluid, either unsorted or a sorted T cell fraction (not recorded which). Receptors originate from a male donor with ankylosing spondylitis. The CDR3 runs from the conserved cysteine through the conserved F or W. A D gene is named only where the DNA matches it firmly. Clone size is given for some rows only: seen once, a few or many times, or a class if the clone is expanded.

CDR3nt	CDR3aa	v_gene	j_gene	abundance	d_gene	len
TGTGCCAGCAGCTCCGACAGGGAGAAGGATGAGCAGTTCTTC	CASSSDREKDEQFF	TRBV7-9	TRBJ2-1	few	TRBD1	14
TGTGCCAGCACTCGGACTAGCCCCTCCTACAATGAGCAGTTCTTC	CASTRTSPSYNEQFF	TRBV27	TRBJ2-1	.	TRBD2	15
TGTGCCCAGGGGGAAGGGGGTTCCTACGAGCAGTACTTC	CAQGEGGSYEQYF	TRBV30	TRBJ2-7	few	TRBD1	13
TGTGCCAGCAGCGTAGGAAGAGGCTTAACCTACGAGCAGTACTTC	CASSVGRGLTYEQYF	TRBV9	TRBJ2-7	.	.	15
TGTGCCACCAGCAGCCGACTAGCGTCTAGCACAGATACGCAGTATTTT	CATSSRLASSTDTQYF	TRBV15	TRBJ2-3	many	TRBD2	16
TGTGCCAGCAGCTTAGGAATGTTGGGTACGCAGTATTTT	CASSLGMLGTQYF	TRBV7-9	TRBJ2-3	.	.	13
TGTGCCAGCAGTTTGTTCGTTCCCCCCACAGATACGCAGTATTTT	CASSLFVPPTDTQYF	TRBV12-3/TRBV12-4	TRBJ2-3	.	.	15
TGCAGTGCAAGGGACCGAGCTTCGAGCAATCAGCCCCAGCATTTT	CSARDRASSNQPQHF	TRBV20-1	TRBJ1-5	few	.	15
TGCGCCAGCAGTGAGTCGCAAGCGGTGAACACCGGGGAGCTGTTTTTT	CASSESQAVNTGELFF	TRBV10-1	TRBJ2-2	few	.	16
TGTGCCAGCAGTGGACAGGGGAGGACTGAAGCTTTCTTT	CASSGQGRTEAFF	TRBV6-1	TRBJ1-1	.	TRBD1	13
TGCGCCAGCTCCTACCGACTGGAACTCACAGATACGCAGTATTTT	CASSYRLELTDTQYF	TRBV10-1	TRBJ2-3	.	.	15
TGCAGTGCTAGAGATCTTTCGGGGAACACTGAAGCTTTCTTT	CSARDLSGNTEAFF	TRBV20-1	TRBJ1-1	.	.	14
TGTGCCAGCAGCGTAGTTGCGGGCGAGCAGTACTTC	CASSVVAGEQYF	TRBV9	TRBJ2-7	.	.	12
TGTGCCAGCAGCGTAGGGGCAGGAGCTAACTATGGCTACACCTTC	CASSVGAGANYGYTF	TRBV11-2	TRBJ1-2	.	.	15
TGTGCCTGGTTAGGGGACTTCATGAACACTGAAGCTTTCTTT	CAWLGDFMNTEAFF	TRBV30	TRBJ1-1	.	.	14
TGTGCCAGCAGTGCCTTGGTCTCGCGGGAGACCCAGTACTTC	CASSALVSRETQYF	TRBV6-1	TRBJ2-5	.	.	14
TGTGCCAGCAGCTTAGTACAGGGAGTGAATGAGCAGTTCTTC	CASSLVQGVNEQFF	TRBV7-9	TRBJ2-1	many	.	14
TGCAGCGCCCTGGACACAGCTCAAGAGACCCAGTACTTC	CSALDTAQETQYF	TRBV29-1	TRBJ2-5	once	.	13
TGTGCCAGCAGTTTTACAGGGGAAAACACTGAAGCTTTCTTT	CASSFTGENTEAFF	TRBV7-9	TRBJ1-1	few	TRBD1	14
TGTGCCACTCAGTACCTAGCGGGAGGGCGCAATGAGCAGTTCTTC	CATQYLAGGRNEQFF	TRBV19	TRBJ2-1	.	TRBD2	15
TGCAGCGTTGATCTCGCTCAAGAGACCCAGTACTTC	CSVDLAQETQYF	TRBV29-1	TRBJ2-5	few	.	12